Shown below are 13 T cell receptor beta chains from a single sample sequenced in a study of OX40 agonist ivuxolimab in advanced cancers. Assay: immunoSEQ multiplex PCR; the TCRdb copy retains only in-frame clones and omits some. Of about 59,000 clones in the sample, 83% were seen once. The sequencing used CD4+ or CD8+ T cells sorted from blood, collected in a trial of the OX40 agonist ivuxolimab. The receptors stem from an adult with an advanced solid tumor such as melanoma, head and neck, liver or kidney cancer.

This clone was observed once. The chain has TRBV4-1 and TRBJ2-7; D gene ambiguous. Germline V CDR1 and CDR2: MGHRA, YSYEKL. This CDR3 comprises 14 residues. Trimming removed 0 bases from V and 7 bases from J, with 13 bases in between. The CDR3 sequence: CASSQDNLLREQYF. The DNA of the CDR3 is TGCGCCAGCAGCCAAGATAACCTACTACGAGAGCAGTACTTC.

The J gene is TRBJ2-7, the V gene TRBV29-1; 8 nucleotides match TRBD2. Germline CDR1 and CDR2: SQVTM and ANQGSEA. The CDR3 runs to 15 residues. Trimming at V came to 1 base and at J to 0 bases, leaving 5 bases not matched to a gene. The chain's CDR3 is CSVEVRAGASYEQYF. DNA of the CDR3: TGCAGCGTTGAAGTCCGAGCGGGAGCCTCCTACGAGCAGTACTTC.

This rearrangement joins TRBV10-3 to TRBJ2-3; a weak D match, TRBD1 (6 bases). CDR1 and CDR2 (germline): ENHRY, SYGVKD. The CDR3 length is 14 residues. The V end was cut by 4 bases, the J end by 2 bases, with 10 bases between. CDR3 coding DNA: TGTGCCATCAGTGCGGGACACCTCACAGATACGCAGTATTTT. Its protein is CAISAGHLTDTQYF.

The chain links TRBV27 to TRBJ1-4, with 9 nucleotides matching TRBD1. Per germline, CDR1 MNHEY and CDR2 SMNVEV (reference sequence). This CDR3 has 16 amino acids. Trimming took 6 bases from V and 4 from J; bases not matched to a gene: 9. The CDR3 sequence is CASRRIPGQGNEKLFF. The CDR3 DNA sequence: TGTGCCAGCAGGAGGATCCCGGGACAGGGTAATGAAAAACTGTTTTTT.

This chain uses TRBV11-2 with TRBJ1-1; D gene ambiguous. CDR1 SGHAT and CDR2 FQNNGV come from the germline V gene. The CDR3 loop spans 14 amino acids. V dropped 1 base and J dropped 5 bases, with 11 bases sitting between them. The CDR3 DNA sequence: TGTGCCAGCAGCTTAGTGGAGGGCTTGACTGAAGCTTTCTTT. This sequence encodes CASSLVEGLTEAFF.

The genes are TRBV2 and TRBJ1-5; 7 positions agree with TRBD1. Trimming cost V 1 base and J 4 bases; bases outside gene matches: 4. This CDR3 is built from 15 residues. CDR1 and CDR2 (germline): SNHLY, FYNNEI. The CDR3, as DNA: TGTGCCAGCAGTGAAGACAGGGGAGGTAATCAGCCCCAGCATTTT. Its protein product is CASSEDRGGNQPQHF.

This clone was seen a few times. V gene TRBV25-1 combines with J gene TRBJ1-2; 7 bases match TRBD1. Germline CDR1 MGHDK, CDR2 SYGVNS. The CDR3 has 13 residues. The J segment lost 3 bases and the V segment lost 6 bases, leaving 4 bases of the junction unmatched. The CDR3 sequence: CASSDTGDYGYTF. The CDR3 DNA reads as TGTGCCAGCAGCGATACAGGGGACTATGGCTACACCTTC.

DNA of the CDR3: TGTGCCAGCAGTCGACCAACAGGGCTAAACACTGAAGCTTTCTTT. The encoded protein is CASSRPTGLNTEAFF. The rearrangement uses TRBV6-1 and TRBJ1-1; D is perhaps TRBD1 (6 bases). CDR3 length: 15 amino acids. V was pared by 5 bases and J by 2 bases, with 15 bases between. CDR1 and CDR2 from the germline V gene are MNHNS and SASEGT.

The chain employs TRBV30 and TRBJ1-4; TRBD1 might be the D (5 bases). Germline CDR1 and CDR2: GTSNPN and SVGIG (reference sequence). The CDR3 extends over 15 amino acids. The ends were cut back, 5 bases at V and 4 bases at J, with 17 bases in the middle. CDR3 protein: CAWPRDGNLNEKLFF. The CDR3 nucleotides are TGTGCCTGGCCCCGGGACGGAAACCTTAATGAAAAACTGTTTTTT. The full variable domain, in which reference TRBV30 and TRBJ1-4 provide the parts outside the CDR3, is SQTIHQWPATLVQPVGSPLSLECTVEGTSNPNLYWYRQAAGRGLQLLFYSVGIGQISSEVPQNLSASRPQDRQFILSSKKLLLSDSGFYLCAWPRDGNLNEKLFFGSGTQLSVL.

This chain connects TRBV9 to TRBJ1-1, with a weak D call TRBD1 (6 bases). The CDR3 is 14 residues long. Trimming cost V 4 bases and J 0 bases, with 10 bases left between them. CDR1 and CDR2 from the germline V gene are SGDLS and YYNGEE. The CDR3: CASSRRDMNTEAFF. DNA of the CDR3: TGTGCCAGCAGCCGTAGGGACATGAACACTGAAGCTTTCTTT.

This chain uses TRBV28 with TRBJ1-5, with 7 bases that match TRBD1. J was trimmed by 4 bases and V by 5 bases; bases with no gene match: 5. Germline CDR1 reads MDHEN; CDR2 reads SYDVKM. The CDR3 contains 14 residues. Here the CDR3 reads CASSGTDSNQPQHF. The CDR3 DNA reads TGTGCCAGCAGTGGGACAGATTCAAATCAGCCCCAGCATTTT.

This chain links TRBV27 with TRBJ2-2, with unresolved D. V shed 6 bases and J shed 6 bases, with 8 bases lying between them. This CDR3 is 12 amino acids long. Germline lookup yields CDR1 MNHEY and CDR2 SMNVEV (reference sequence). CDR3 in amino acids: CASRSWAGELFF. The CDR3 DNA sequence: TGTGCCAGCAGATCCTGGGCCGGGGAGCTGTTTTTT.

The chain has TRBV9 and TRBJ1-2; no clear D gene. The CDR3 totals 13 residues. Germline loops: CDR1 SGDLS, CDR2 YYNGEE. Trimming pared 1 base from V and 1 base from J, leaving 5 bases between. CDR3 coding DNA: TGTGCCAGCAGCGTAAACGTTAACTATGGCTACACCTTC. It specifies CASSVNVNYGYTF.